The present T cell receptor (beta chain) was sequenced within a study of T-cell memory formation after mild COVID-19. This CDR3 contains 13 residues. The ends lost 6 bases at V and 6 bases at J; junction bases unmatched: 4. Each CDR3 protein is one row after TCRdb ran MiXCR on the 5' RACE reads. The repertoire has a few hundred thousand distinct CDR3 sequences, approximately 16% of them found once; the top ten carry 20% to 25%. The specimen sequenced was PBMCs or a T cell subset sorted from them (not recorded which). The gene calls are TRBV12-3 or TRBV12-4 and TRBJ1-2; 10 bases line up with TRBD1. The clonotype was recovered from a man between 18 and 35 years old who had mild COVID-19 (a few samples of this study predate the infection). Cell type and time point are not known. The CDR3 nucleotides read TGTGCCAGCAGAATAGGACAGGGGGATGGCTACACCTTC. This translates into CASRIGQGDGYTF.